This T cell receptor (beta chain) was sequenced in a study of OX40 agonist ivuxolimab in advanced cancers. The study's findings and limits: Partial responders at 0.1-3.0 mg/kg had among the lowest clonal expansion. Both CD4+ and CD8+ T cell populations in blood had undergone clonal expansion by week 6 at 0.1 to 3.0 mg/kg.

A word on this clone: Its antigen is unknown.

This table comes from immunoSEQ multiplex PCR, and its TCRdb copy is limited to in-frame clones, with some not included. The sample yields 48,000 or so clones, approximately 86% seen once. Germline V gene lookup returns CDR1 MDHEN and CDR2 SYDVKM. The J segment lost 0 bases and the V segment lost 7 bases, leaving 8 bases of the junction unmatched. The CDR3 consists of 15 residues. Sequencing was performed on CD4+ or CD8+ T cells sorted from blood, taken in a trial of the OX40 agonist ivuxolimab. The gene calls are TRBV28 and TRBJ2-7, with 8 bases that match TRBD2. This clonotype was sampled from an adult with an advanced solid tumor such as melanoma, head and neck, liver or kidney cancer. CDR3 amino acids: CASTLIGGGSYEQYF. The CDR3 region has the DNA TGTGCCAGCACCCTAATCGGGGGGGGCTCCTACGAGCAGTACTTC.